This T cell receptor (beta chain) was recovered during a study of CD8 T cells in Susac syndrome. General study results and limits: By the study's own acknowledgment, its TCR sequencing and HLA analysis included relatively few individuals.

Concerning this clonotype itself: Its specificity is unknown.

RNA, at roughly 0.45 to 1 ug, was reverse transcribed with random hexamers. The authors amplified TCR beta CDR3 across 54 Vbeta and 13 Jbeta using immunoSEQ multiplex PCR. Each CDR3 protein is one row after TCRdb ran MiXCR on the immunoSEQ multiplex PCR reads. The sample records around 230,000 distinct CDR3 sequences, 90% to 97% being singletons. CD8+ and CD4+ T cells from blood underwent TCR beta sequencing, which was carried out in a high-throughput format. It was negative isolation that provided the CD8+ and CD4+ T cells, whereas TEMRA cells were enriched by FACS. The specimen was CD4+ T cells from PBMCs. The TCR was taken from a human donor with Susac syndrome.

The CDR3 bases are TGCAGCGTCAACACGGGCCCGAGCTCCTACGAGCAGTACTTC. Encoded protein: CSVNTGPSSYEQYF. The chain has TRBV29-1 and TRBJ2-7; the D is unclear. CDR1 and CDR2 (germline): SQVTM, ANQGSEA. The V and J ends lost 6 bases and 0 bases respectively, with 15 bases between them. The CDR3 is 14 amino acids.